A selection of T cell receptor beta chains follows, all from one sample in a study of cytomegalovirus exposure and HLA in healthy donors. Sequencing used immunoSEQ multiplex PCR; TCRdb keeps in-frame clones, though not all of them. The profile covers about 160,000 clones, with about 85% appearing a single time and 1.5% to 2.5% taken by the ten largest. The source material was PBMCs. These receptors were taken from a young man in good health and CMV-seronegative. CDR3s include the opening cysteine and the closing phenylalanine or tryptophan. The D gene is left open where the match is weak. Part of the rows lack a size; the others show once, few, many or a class for expanded clones.

TRBJ2-1	TRBV14	TRBD2	.	CASSPLPGTSGDNEQFF	TGTGCCAGCAGCCCCTTGCCCGGGACTAGCGGCGACAATGAGCAGTTCTTC
TRBJ2-5	TRBV4-1	.	few	CASSQEPLRKGETQYF	TGCGCCAGCAGCCAAGAGCCCCTTCGAAAGGGGGAGACCCAGTACTTC
TRBJ2-1	TRBV6-5	TRBD2	.	CASSYSTSGGLDEQFF	TGTGCCAGCAGTTACTCAACTAGCGGGGGGCTCGATGAGCAGTTCTTC
TRBJ1-1	TRBV18	.	.	CASSPRGGHTEAFF	TGTGCCAGCTCCCCCCGGGGGGGGCACACTGAAGCTTTCTTT
TRBJ2-7	TRBV7-3	TRBD2	.	CASSSLAGLREQYF	TGTGCCAGCAGTTCTTTAGCGGGATTAAGAGAGCAGTACTTC
TRBJ1-5	TRBV28	.	.	CATLGGRYQPQHF	TGTGCCACACTCGGGGGGCGATATCAGCCCCAGCATTTT
TRBJ2-7	TRBV2	.	.	CASKGGPYEQYF	TGTGCCAGCAAAGGCGGCCCCTACGAGCAGTACTTC
TRBJ1-2	TRBV7-3	.	.	CASSASGSGLYGYTF	TGTGCCAGCAGCGCATCAGGGTCAGGCCTGTATGGCTACACCTTC
TRBJ2-7	TRBV6-1	TRBD2	.	CASSDFDGGAREQYF	TGTGCCAGCAGTGATTTTGACGGGGGGGCCCGCGAGCAGTACTTC
TRBJ1-5	TRBV28	TRBD1	.	CASSLPGTGPNQPQHF	TGTGCCAGCAGTTTACCTGGGACAGGGCCCAATCAGCCCCAGCATTTT
TRBJ1-5	TRBV19	.	.	CASNDNNQPQHF	TGTGCCAGTAATGACAACAATCAGCCCCAGCATTTT
TRBJ1-4	TRBV6-5	TRBD1	.	CASRGQETNEKLFF	TGTGCCAGCAGGGGACAGGAGACTAATGAAAAACTGTTTTTT
TRBJ1-5	TRBV7-9	TRBD1	.	CSSSSTDRDDQPQHF	TGTTCCAGCAGCTCTACCGACAGGGACGATCAGCCCCAGCATTTT
TRBJ2-5	TRBV13	TRBD2	.	CASSFAGGGETQYF	TGTGCCAGCAGCTTCGCGGGGGGGGGAGAGACCCAGTACTTC
TRBJ2-3	TRBV6-5	.	.	CASSEVPVSDTQYF	TGTGCCAGCAGTGAGGTCCCGGTATCCGATACGCAGTATTTT
TRBJ2-7	TRBV19	.	.	CASSVGYGGSYEQYF	TGTGCCAGTAGTGTGGGATATGGCGGGTCCTACGAGCAGTACTTC
TRBJ2-7	TRBV5-6	.	.	CASSVLGGLGYEQYF	TGTGCCAGCAGCGTTCTAGGGGGATTAGGCTACGAGCAGTACTTC
TRBJ2-3	TRBV5-1	TRBD1	.	CASSSTGPDTQYF	TGCGCCAGCAGCTCGACAGGGCCCGATACGCAGTATTTT
TRBJ2-3	TRBV5-1	TRBD1	once	CASSPGQGRTDTQYF	TGCGCCAGCAGCCCCGGACAGGGGAGGACAGATACGCAGTATTTT
TRBJ2-1	TRBV25-1	TRBD1	once	CASSELGTAQTNEQFF	TGTGCCAGCAGTGAGCTAGGGACAGCGCAGACAAACGAGCAGTTCTTC
TRBJ2-3	TRBV18	.	.	CASSRGPSTDTQYF	TGTGCCAGCTCTAGGGGCCCCAGCACAGATACGCAGTATTTT
TRBJ1-3	TRBV5-1	.	.	CASSLSGAENTIYF	TGCGCCAGCAGCTTGTCAGGTGCCGAAAACACCATATATTTT
TRBJ1-4	TRBV19	.	.	CASSTSGTNEKLFF	TGTGCCAGTAGTACCAGCGGTACTAATGAAAAACTGTTTTTT
TRBJ1-1	TRBV5-4	.	.	CASSPVGSLNTEAFF	TGTGCCAGCAGCCCCGTGGGCAGCCTGAACACTGAAGCTTTCTTT
TRBJ1-6	TRBV6-6	.	.	CASRDSYNSPLHF	TGTGCCAGCAGGGACAGTTATAATTCACCCCTCCACTTT
TRBJ1-2	TRBV28	.	.	CASSEQGRRLNGYTF	TGTGCCAGCAGTGAGCAGGGGCGGAGACTTAATGGCTACACCTTC
TRBJ2-3	TRBV5-1	TRBD2	once	CASSLGLTSGRDLRDTQYF	TGCGCCAGCAGCTTGGGCTTAACTAGCGGGAGGGATTTACGGGATACGCAGTATTTT
TRBJ1-2	TRBV2	TRBD1	.	CVVGTRTGVSYGYTF	TGTGTCGTAGGAACGAGGACAGGGGTCTCCTATGGCTACACCTTC
TRBJ2-7	TRBV6-1	TRBD2	few	CASSGWEGYEQYF	TGTGCCAGCAGTGGGTGGGAGGGGTACGAGCAGTACTTC
TRBJ1-5	TRBV28	.	once	CASSLLLRGGFQPQHF	TGTGCCAGCAGTTTATTACTCCGGGGGGGGTTTCAGCCCCAGCATTTT
TRBJ1-2	TRBV30	.	.	CAWSPLGIGPGRDGYTF	TGTGCCTGGAGTCCCCTTGGAATAGGGCCGGGCAGGGATGGCTACACCTTC
TRBJ2-5	TRBV5-1	.	.	CASSLGGGETQYF	TGCGCCAGCAGCTTGGGGGGAGGAGAGACCCAGTACTTC
TRBJ1-6	TRBV25-1	.	.	CASSRRTYNSPLHF	TGTGCCAGCAGCCGGCGGACTTATAATTCACCCCTCCACTTT
TRBJ1-2	TRBV5-4	.	.	CASSSREYGYTF	TGTGCCAGCAGCAGCCGGGAGTATGGCTACACCTTC
TRBJ2-7	TRBV7-9	TRBD1	.	CASSTTGGPGFGPYEQYF	TGTGCCAGCAGCACAACAGGGGGCCCCGGCTTCGGGCCCTACGAGCAGTACTTC
TRBJ2-5	TRBV14	TRBD2	.	CASSQGASGGETQYF	TGTGCCAGCAGCCAAGGAGCTAGCGGAGGGGAGACCCAGTACTTC
TRBJ1-6	TRBV27	TRBD1	once	CASSLRPGGNTSPLHF	TGTGCCAGCAGTTTAAGGCCAGGGGGCAACACTTCACCCCTCCACTTT
TRBJ1-1	TRBV15	.	.	CATSSSHRLNTEAFF	TGTGCCACCAGCAGCTCGCACAGACTGAACACTGAAGCTTTCTTT
TRBJ1-2	TRBV27	.	.	CASSLGPHYGYTF	TGTGCCAGCAGTTTAGGGCCTCACTATGGCTACACCTTC
TRBJ2-7	TRBV5-1	TRBD2	.	CASSLLSGPSYEQYF	TGCGCCAGCAGCCTCCTTAGCGGGCCTTCCTACGAGCAGTACTTC
TRBJ1-5	TRBV6-1	.	.	CASTTRGENQPQHF	TGTGCCAGCACCACCCGGGGTGAAAATCAGCCCCAGCATTTT
TRBJ1-1	TRBV19	TRBD1	.	CASSIGTGGGTEAFF	TGTGCCAGTAGTATAGGGACAGGGGGCGGCACTGAAGCTTTCTTT
TRBJ2-7	TRBV2	.	.	CASLAGRYEQYF	TGTGCCAGTCTAGCAGGACGCTACGAGCAGTACTTC
TRBJ2-1	TRBV9	TRBD2	few	CASRPPSGSYNEQFF	TGTGCCAGCCGACCCCCTAGCGGCTCCTACAATGAGCAGTTCTTC
TRBJ2-5	TRBV4-1	.	.	CASAETGEETQYF	TGCGCCAGCGCCGAAACGGGGGAAGAGACCCAGTACTTC
TRBJ2-2	TRBV30	.	few	CAWSLQGVRVNTGELFF	TGTGCCTGGAGCCTACAGGGAGTCAGAGTGAACACCGGGGAGCTGTTTTTT
TRBJ2-5	TRBV19	.	.	CASSTRYGIGDPQETQYF	TGTGCCAGTAGTACCAGATACGGGATTGGAGATCCCCAAGAGACCCAGTACTTC
TRBJ1-1	TRBV7-9	.	.	CASSSSGSGGTEAFF	TGTGCCAGCAGCTCGTCAGGGTCGGGGGGCACTGAAGCTTTCTTT
TRBJ1-1	TRBV9	.	.	CASSLGVGSTEAFF	TGTGCCAGCAGCCTGGGCGTGGGGAGCACTGAAGCTTTCTTT
TRBJ1-5	TRBV7-6	.	.	CASSLGDGNQPQHF	TGTGCCAGCAGCTTAGGAGATGGCAATCAGCCCCAGCATTTT
TRBJ1-4	TRBV6-1	.	once	CASSAHPGANEKLFF	TGTGCCAGCAGTGCTCACCCGGGAGCTAATGAAAAACTGTTTTTT
TRBJ2-1	TRBV9	.	.	CASSVGLASLADEQFF	TGTGCCAGCAGCGTAGGGTTGGCTTCGTTGGCGGATGAGCAGTTCTTC
TRBJ1-2	TRBV19	.	.	CASSIPQRQAYYGYTF	TGTGCCAGTAGTATACCTCAACGACAGGCCTACTATGGCTACACCTTC